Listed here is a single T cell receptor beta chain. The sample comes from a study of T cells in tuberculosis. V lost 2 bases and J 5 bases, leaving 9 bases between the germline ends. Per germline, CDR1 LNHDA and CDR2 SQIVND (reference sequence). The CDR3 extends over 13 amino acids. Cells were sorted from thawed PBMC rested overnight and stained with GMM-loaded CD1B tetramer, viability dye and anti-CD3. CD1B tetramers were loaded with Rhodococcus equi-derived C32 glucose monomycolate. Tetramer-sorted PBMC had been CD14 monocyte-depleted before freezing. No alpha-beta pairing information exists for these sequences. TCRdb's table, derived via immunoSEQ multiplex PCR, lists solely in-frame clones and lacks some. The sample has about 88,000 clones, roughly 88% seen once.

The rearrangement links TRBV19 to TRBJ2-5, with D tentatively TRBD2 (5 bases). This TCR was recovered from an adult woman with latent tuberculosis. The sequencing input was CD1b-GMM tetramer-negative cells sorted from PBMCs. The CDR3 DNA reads TGTGCCAGTAGTATACTTCGCGGGGAGACCCAGTACTTC. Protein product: CASSILRGETQYF.